Following are 14 T cell receptor beta chains from one sample sequenced in a study of shared clonotypes between healthy human individuals (dated by TCRdb to the early 2020s). Libraries were built with the immunoSEQ multiplex PCR assay. TCRdb mirrors the immuneACCESS table, restricted to in-frame sequences. Some clones are absent from its copies; in checked studies, under half trace to an unresolved V gene, and the reason for the others is unknown. The sample data list fewer than 650,000 clones, and less than 80% of these were observed just once. The ten largest account for about an eighth of the sample. Sequencing was performed on PBMCs. The receptor source for this set is a woman between 40 and 55 years old in good health. Some clones in this sample may be carry-over from other donors' samples.

This chain links TRBV5-1 with TRBJ2-5; D may match TRBD1 or TRBD2 (5 bases each). V was cut by 5 bases and J by 1 base, with 12 bases left in between. From germline, CDR1 is SGHRS and CDR2 YFSETQ. The CDR3 totals 14 residues. CDR3 nucleotides: TGCGCCAGCAGTGGGGACCCGGGCCAAGAGACCCAGTACTTC. Translated, it gives CASSGDPGQETQYF.

This clone was picked up many times. The genes are TRBV5-1 and TRBJ2-3, with TRBD2 matching over 9 bases. Trimming removed 3 bases from V and 5 bases from J; junction bases left unmatched: 10. The CDR3 spans 16 residues. CDR1 and CDR2 from the germline V gene are SGHRS and YFSETQ. CDR3 in DNA: TGCGCCAGCAGCTCGGGCCGCGCGGGAGGGCAAGATACGCAGTATTTT. The encoded protein is CASSSGRAGGQDTQYF.

V usage is TRBV9 and J usage is TRBJ2-6; possible D gene TRBD1, 6 bases. Germline CDR1 is SGDLS and CDR2 is YYNGEE. Between the trimmed V and J ends, which lost 0 bases and 0 bases, there was a span of 7 bases. The CDR3 consists of 16 residues. CDR3 loop: CASSVGGPSGANVLTF. DNA of the CDR3: TGTGCCAGCAGCGTAGGGGGGCCCTCTGGGGCCAACGTCCTGACTTTC.

The J gene is TRBJ2-2, the V gene TRBV18; D is possibly TRBD2 (5 bases). Germline CDR1 KGHSH, CDR2 LQKENI. V was pared by 1 base and J by 4 bases, with 13 bases between. The CDR3 has 16 residues. CDR3 coding DNA: TGTGCCAGCTCACCACGGCCGGACTCCCGCACCGGGGAGCTGTTTTTT. Translation gives CASSPRPDSRTGELFF.

Details on this clone: Since a far larger clone is one base different, this is likely a read error. The V and J genes are TRBV4-2 and TRBJ1-1; a weak D match, TRBD1 (6 bases). The CDR3 has 14 residues. The germline V gene has CDR1 LGHNA and CDR2 YNFKEQ. Trimming cost V 1 base and J 11 bases, with 17 bases left between them. CDR3 loop: CASSQGLDSPGAFF. CDR3 bases: TGTGCCAGCAGCCAAGGCCTGGACAGCCCGGGGGCTTTCTTT.

The chain joins TRBV21-1 to TRBJ1-4. TRBV21-1 counts as a pseudogene. The CDR3 extends over 15 amino acids. The DNA of the CDR3 is TGTGCCAGCAGCAAAGCGACGGTAACTAATGAAAAACTGTTTTTT. It yields the protein CASSKATVTNEKLFF.

The V and J genes are TRBV15 and TRBJ1-3; 9 bases are shared with TRBD1. Trimming removed 5 bases from V and 10 bases from J; junction bases left unmatched: 9. This CDR3 is built from 14 residues. Germline V CDR1 and CDR2: LNHNV, YYDKDF (reference sequence). The chain's CDR3 is CATSVDRGVRTIYF. CDR3 in DNA: TGTGCCACCAGCGTAGACAGGGGGGTACGGACCATATATTTT.

This rearrangement joins TRBV15 to TRBJ2-7; 8 bases are a match to TRBD2. The V gene's germline CDR1 is LNHNV and CDR2 YYDKDF (reference sequence). The CDR3 totals 16 residues. V gave up 2 bases and J gave up 5 bases; unmatched junction bases: 11. DNA for the CDR3: TGTGCCACCAGCAGAACGTTACGGGAGGGCCTTAACGAGCAGTACTTC. Amino acid sequence: CATSRTLREGLNEQYF. Complete variable domain (other parts from reference TRBV15 and TRBJ2-7): DAMVIQNPRYQVTQFGKPVTLSCSQTLNHNVMYWYQQKSSQAPKLLFHYYDKDFNNEADTPDNFQSRRPNTSFCFLDIRSPGLGDTAMYLCATSRTLREGLNEQYFGPGTRLTVT.

The genes are TRBV19 and TRBJ2-3; no clear D gene. The germline V and J ends were trimmed by 10 bases and 5 bases, with 19 bases remaining between them. This CDR3 is 14 amino acids long. Per germline, CDR1 LNHDA and CDR2 SQIVND (reference sequence). The CDR3 reads CATEPSVLGDTQYF. CDR3 DNA: TGTGCCACCGAACCTTCAGTCTTGGGAGATACGCAGTATTTT. The whole variable domain, filled in from reference TRBV19 and TRBJ2-3, reads DGGITQSPKYLFRKEGQNVTLSCEQNLNHDAMYWYRQDPGQGLRLIYYSQIVNDFQKGDIAEGYSVSREKKESFPLTVTSAQKNPTAFYLCATEPSVLGDTQYFGPGTRLTVL.

This chain joins TRBV6-1 and TRBJ1-4, with a weak D call TRBD1 (5 bases). The CDR3 spans 15 residues. CDR1 MNHNS and CDR2 SASEGT come from the germline V gene. The ends were cut back, 5 bases at V and 7 bases at J, with 17 bases in the middle. The CDR3 loop is CASSRDLLRREKLFF. The CDR3 nucleotides are TGTGCCAGCAGTCGGGACCTTTTGCGACGTGAAAAACTGTTTTTT.

The V and J genes are TRBV18 and TRBJ2-2, with D uncertain. V was shortened by 5 bases and J by 4 bases, with 8 bases between the two germline ends. Germline V CDR1 and CDR2: KGHSH, LQKENI. The CDR3 sequence is 13 residues long. The CDR3 nucleotides are TGTGCCAGCTCAGAACAGACCACCGGGGAGCTGTTTTTT. As protein: CASSEQTTGELFF.

This CDR3 is CASSIRLGSGANVLTF. For the CDR3, the DNA is TGTGCCAGCAGTATTCGCCTGGGGTCTGGGGCCAACGTCCTGACTTTC. This chain links TRBV28 with TRBJ2-6; the D is unclear. Germline CDR1 reads MDHEN; CDR2 reads SYDVKM. This CDR3 contains 16 residues. V was cut by 5 bases and J by 1 base, with 12 bases left in between.

The chain recombines TRBV28 with TRBJ1-2; 8 bases agree with TRBD1. The J segment lost 4 bases and the V segment lost 6 bases, leaving 4 bases of the junction unmatched. CDR3 size: 13 residues. Looked up from germline, CDR1 is MDHEN and CDR2 is SYDVKM. The CDR3 loop is CASRRQGRYGYTF. The CDR3 DNA is TGTGCCAGCAGACGACAGGGGCGCTATGGCTACACCTTC.

In DNA form, the CDR3 reads TGTGCCAGCAGCTTAGTGCGGGAGGCTGGCAATGAGCAGTTCTTC. Its protein product is CASSLVREAGNEQFF. V usage is TRBV7-6 and J usage is TRBJ2-1; 8 bases map to TRBD2. This CDR3 region has 15 residues. Germline CDR1 SGHVS, CDR2 FNYEAQ. Losses at the gene ends were 1 base for V and 6 bases for J; bases not matched to a gene: 5.